This TCR beta chain comes out of a study of blood T cell repertoires in COVID-19. The CDR3 is made up of 14 amino acids. V lost 4 bases, J lost 0 bases, and 13 bases lay in between. Germline V gene lookup returns CDR1 GTSNPN and CDR2 SVGIG (reference sequence). Libraries were prepared by immunoSEQ multiplex PCR; TCRdb keeps only in-frame clonotypes and omits some of them. The sample yields more than 200,000 clones, about 80% seen once. The count of this clone is one. Sequencing was carried out using peripheral blood. The V and J genes are TRBV30 and TRBJ2-7, with D hard to call. The TCR was taken from a man aged 50 to 60 with active or convalescent COVID-19. This chain's CDR3 is CAWTAGGSSYEQYF. The CDR3 DNA sequence: TGTGCCTGGACCGCCGGCGGTAGCTCCTACGAGCAGTACTTC.